This T cell receptor (beta chain) was obtained from a study of T-cell reconstitution after alpha-beta-depleted transplantation in children. Preparation of the TCRbeta library was carried out with unique molecular identifiers. In TCRdb, the PCR reads were re-called with MiXCR into one record per CDR3 protein. The sample carries about 350,000 distinct CDR3 sequences, 15% to 20% recorded once. This clonotype appeared a few times. What it binds is not known. Notes on the study in general: Some patients' high day-60 TCRbeta diversity was attributed to recipient cells surviving conditioning.

Sequencing used PBMCs, mostly from graft donor cells, obtained 360 days after TCRalphabeta/CD19-depleted stem cell transplant. This TCR derives from a male patient between 2 and 9 years old who had a stem cell transplant for acute lymphoblastic leukemia, so the T cells may come from the graft donor.

This CDR3 is CASSVGGLVNYEQYF. CDR3 sequence (DNA): TGTGCCAGCAGCGTAGGGGGACTAGTAAACTACGAGCAGTACTTC. V and J are TRBV9 and TRBJ2-7; the match to TRBD2 covers 8 bases. After removal of 0 bases from V and 3 bases from J, the junction contained 5 bases not matched to a gene. This CDR3 comprises 15 residues. Germline assignment: CDR1 SGDLS and CDR2 YYNGEE.